This entry is about one T cell receptor beta chain. This clonotype was seen many times. Its recognized antigen is unknown. No much larger clone is present one base from it, and per-base qualities are unavailable. The protocol used for the library was PCR. This sample was sequenced with an Illumina HiSeq 2500. Molecular barcoding was employed in the preparation of TCR libraries, with unique molecular identifiers being used to normalize TCRbeta repertoire quantification. TCRdb cleaned the public reads at Q25 with fastp, built clones with MiXCR and kept in-frame beta chains. One record per CDR3 amino acid sequence lists the most common genes and DNA. Present in this sample are some 300,000 distinct CDR3 sequences, roughly a tenth of which were seen just once. About 8% of the sample is in the top ten clones. According to the study, the label for this sample's treatment or condition signals: allogeneic hematopoietic cell transplantation with graft depleted of TCRalphabeta T cells and CD19 B cells. Transplant recipients were children who received TCRalphabeta/CD19-depleted allogeneic hematopoietic cell grafts.

The data are from a study of T-cell reconstitution after alpha-beta-depleted transplantation in children (dated by TCRdb to 2015 to 2016). A note on the overall study: Using TCR repertoire profiling, the study quantitatively followed how T-cell immune reconstitution unfolded in children after TCRalphabeta/CD19-depleted allogeneic hematopoietic cell transplantation.

Overall study outcomes, separate from this receptor: The apparently early alphabetaT-cell count recovery about two months after transplant was reportedly dependent on only several hundred rapidly expanded clones derived from non-depleted graft cells. Over subsequent months, a decline in hyperexpanded clone frequencies was noted, and after one year, T-cell counts and TCRbeta diversity were mostly ascribed to newly produced T cells. In some patients, the high TCRbeta diversity seen at day 60 was put down to recipient T cells and intrathymic progenitors that had survived conditioning.

The specimen was PBMCs, collected before TCRalphabeta/CD19-depleted stem cell transplant. The sequence derives from a boy younger than two with acute myeloid leukemia, due to receive a stem cell transplant.

For the CDR3, the sequence is CASTPGTGGYEQFF. The DNA is TGTGCCAGCACCCCTGGGACAGGGGGCTATGAGCAGTTCTTC. Recombination joined TRBV11-2 with TRBJ2-1, and 12 junction bases match TRBD1. From its cysteine to its phenylalanine, the CDR3 spans 14 amino acids. CDR3 DNA is the only sequence kept; it has 42 bases, read in frame from the first base. The germline V gene encodes CDR1 SGHAT and CDR2 FQNNGV. Germline trimming: 7 bases from V, 8 bases from J; junction bases outside gene matches: 6.